This T cell receptor beta chain was retrieved from a study of shared clonotypes between healthy human individuals (TCRdb year 2020). Background for the entire study: The cohort comprised two women and three men aged 18 to 49 years. For each donor, three plates each were used for CD4 naive and CD4 memory, two plates were used for CD8 naive, and one plate was used for CD8 memory. To estimate repertoire size and how much clonotypes are shared between individuals, the study performed deep sequencing of blood TCR repertoires from roughly five healthy adults. To increase sequencing depth and limit assay-specific biases, different laboratories used diverse techniques to prepare libraries and sequence TCR repertoires. Each donor's leukapheresis produced roughly between roughly 0.94 and 9.5 billion PBMCs.

Results the study describes overall, beyond this receptor: Sampling was limited to blood, and TCR repertoires in tissue likely differ from TCR repertoires in blood. The genetic and exposure-history diversity represented was limited by the small number of donors. Naive subsets generally had larger estimated clonotype richness than memory subsets. Sharing across a few donors was observed for about 5% of naive CD4, 3% to 3.5% of naive CD8, about 2.3% of memory CD4, and 0.4% of memory CD8 clonotypes. Rarefaction of sorted-subset datasets indicated incomplete sequencing despite the large sequencing depth. Pairwise subsampling indicated that sequencing depth was expected to affect the degree of clonotype sharing among donors. Compared with non-shared clonotypes, the clonotypes found in all four sorted-subset donors had higher generation probabilities.

CD8 naive samples were obtained by positive selection for CCR7 among CD45RO-negative cells, yielding a CD45RA+CCR7+ population from which TemRA cells were excluded. Donors were healthy HIV-negative adults with no recently reported acute infections or vaccinations. Every donor was a Caucasian adult living in Nashville, Tennessee, USA. Blood was obtained by leukapheresis, after which PBMCs were separated by Ficoll-Histopaque density gradient centrifugation and cryopreserved in liquid nitrogen vapor phase. Purity and quantity of every magnetically sorted T cell population were checked by analytical flow cytometry. Each sorted fraction had its genomic DNA isolated and then quantified by UV absorbance on a Nanodrop 2000c. As regards this clone: Its antigen is still unknown. No much larger clone exists at a distance of one base, and base qualities are not known.

Using the deep immunoSEQ assay, TCR CDR3 regions were amplified from genomic DNA by multiplex PCR. Extracted genomic DNA from each cell subset was distributed evenly across all wells of several immunoSEQ 96-well plates, and each plate was treated as a replicate. For sorted subsets, each replicate PCR was loaded with 150 to 250 ng genomic DNA, equivalent to approximately 33,000 T cell genomes. The purified libraries were quantified using a Qubit 3.0 fluorometer, sized with a Bioanalyzer 2100, and then quantified again using the KAPA Library Quantification kit. A separate single-read 150-cycle Illumina NextSeq 550 flow cell was used to sequence each immunoSEQ 96-well plate. Regarding the original processing steps: Because only junctional sequences without quality scores were contained in the immunoSEQ output, filtering matching that applied to full-length reads could not be performed. Sequences were annotated with PyIR, a Python wrapper for IgBLAST v1.9, using IMGT germline references to assign V/J genes and CDR3. Reads with weak V/J assignments (E-value above 1e-6), missing CDR3, stop codons, out-of-frame junctions, or ambiguous translated residues were removed. A V3J clonotype was defined by an identical inferred V gene, J gene, and CDR3 amino acid sequence. To compute the percentage overlap between repertoires, the number of shared unique clonotypes was divided by the size of the smaller repertoire. Richness of each repertoire was evaluated using RTK rarefaction, the Chao1 estimator, and Recon v2.1 estimates of unobserved clonotypes. Generation probabilities were computed with OLGA for all TCRbeta clonotypes obtained by the gDNA method from a few donors. Drawn from immuneACCESS, this table holds only the in-frame rearrangements with V and J called that TCRdb kept. Clones are partly lost; checked studies trace under half to an unresolved V gene and leave the rest unexplained. The V and J calls and clone size come from that table; D and trimming were worked out from the DNA. This sample gives 800,000 or so clones in total; 96% of them show up just once. Around 0.21% of the sample is held by the ten biggest clonotypes.

Inclusive of the bounding cysteine and phenylalanine, the CDR3 is 14 residues long. Only CDR3 DNA is held: 42 bases, read in frame from base 1. As encoded in the germline V gene, CDR1 is MDHEN while CDR2 is SYDVKM. Between the V and J ends, shortened by 4 bases and 10 bases respectively, the junction contains 16 bases. The material sequenced was naive CD8+ T cells sorted from blood. The cell subset or site label on this specimen signifies: CD45RA+CCR7+. This clonotype was sampled from a man aged 25 to 45 in good health. The chain employs TRBV28 and TRBJ1-4, with no confident D gene call. The CDR3 here reads CASSSGSEKLKLFF. The sequence in DNA is TGTGCCAGCAGTTCGGGGTCCGAGAAACTAAAACTGTTTTTT.